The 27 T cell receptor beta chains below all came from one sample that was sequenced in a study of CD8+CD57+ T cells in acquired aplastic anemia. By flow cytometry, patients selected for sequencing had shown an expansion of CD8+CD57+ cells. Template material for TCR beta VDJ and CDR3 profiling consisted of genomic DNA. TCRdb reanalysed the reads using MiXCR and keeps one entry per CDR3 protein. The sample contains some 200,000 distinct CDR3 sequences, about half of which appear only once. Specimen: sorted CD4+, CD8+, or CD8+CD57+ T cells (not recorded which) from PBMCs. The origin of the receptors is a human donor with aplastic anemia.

CDR3 sequence (DNA): TGTGCCAGCAGCGGACAGGGTGAGCAGTACTTC. Translation gives CASSGQGEQYF. V and J are TRBV6-6 and TRBJ2-7; 8 nucleotides agree with TRBD1. Unmatched junction bases numbered 2, after V lost 6 bases and J lost 7 bases. CDR1 MNHNY and CDR2 SVGAGI come from the germline V gene (reference sequence). The CDR3 has 11 amino acids.

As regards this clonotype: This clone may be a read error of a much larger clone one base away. The CDR3 sequence is CANSSQGRDKFYGYTF. The CDR3 nucleotides are TGCGCCAACAGCTCCCAGGGGCGCGACAAATTCTATGGCTACACCTTC. This chain links TRBV5-1 with TRBJ1-2; D may be TRBD1 (6 bases). The CDR3 extends over 16 amino acids. Germline V gene sequence: CDR1 SGHRS, CDR2 YFSETQ.

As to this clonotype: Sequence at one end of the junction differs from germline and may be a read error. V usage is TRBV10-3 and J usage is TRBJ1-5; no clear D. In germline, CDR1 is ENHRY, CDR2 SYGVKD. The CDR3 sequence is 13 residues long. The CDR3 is CASSYADRQPQHF. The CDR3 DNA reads TGTGCCAGCAGTTACGCGGACCGTCAGCCCCAGCATTTT.

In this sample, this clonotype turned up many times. CDR3 DNA sequence: TGTGCCAGCATCCTAGGGGCCGAGAGGAACACTGAAGCTTTCTTT. This encodes CASILGAERNTEAFF. The rearrangement links TRBV2 to TRBJ1-1, with D possibly matching TRBD1 (5 bases). CDR3 length: 15 amino acids. Germline V gene sequence: CDR1 SNHLY, CDR2 FYNNEI. Trimming removed 7 bases from V and 1 base from J, with 16 bases in between.

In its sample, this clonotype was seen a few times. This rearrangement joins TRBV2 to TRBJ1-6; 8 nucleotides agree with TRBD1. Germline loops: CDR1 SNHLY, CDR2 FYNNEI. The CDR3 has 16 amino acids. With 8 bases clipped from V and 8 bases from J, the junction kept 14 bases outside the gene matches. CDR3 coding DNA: TGTGCCAGCTCACCACTGGCGACAGGGGTTGATTCACCCCTCCACTTT. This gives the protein CASSPLATGVDSPLHF.

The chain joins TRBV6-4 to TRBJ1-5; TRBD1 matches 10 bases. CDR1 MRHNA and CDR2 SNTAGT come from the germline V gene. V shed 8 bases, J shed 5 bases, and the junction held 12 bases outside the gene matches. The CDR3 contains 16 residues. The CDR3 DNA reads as TGTGCCAGCCGATTTCCCCGGACAGGGGGGGATCAGCCCCAGCATTTT. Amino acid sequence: CASRFPRTGGDQPQHF.

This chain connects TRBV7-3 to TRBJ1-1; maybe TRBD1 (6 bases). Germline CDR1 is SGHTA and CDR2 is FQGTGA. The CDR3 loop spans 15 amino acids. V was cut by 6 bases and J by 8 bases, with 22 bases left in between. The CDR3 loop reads CASSLGGGSQGEAFF. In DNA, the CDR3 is TGTGCCAGCAGTTTAGGGGGAGGTAGTCAGGGCGAAGCTTTCTTT.

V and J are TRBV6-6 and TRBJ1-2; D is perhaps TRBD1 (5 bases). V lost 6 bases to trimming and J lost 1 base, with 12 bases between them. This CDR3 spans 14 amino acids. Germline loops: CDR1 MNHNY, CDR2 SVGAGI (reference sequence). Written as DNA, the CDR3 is TGTGCCAGCAGCTTTAGTGACAGTAACTATGGCTACACCTTC. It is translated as CASSFSDSNYGYTF.

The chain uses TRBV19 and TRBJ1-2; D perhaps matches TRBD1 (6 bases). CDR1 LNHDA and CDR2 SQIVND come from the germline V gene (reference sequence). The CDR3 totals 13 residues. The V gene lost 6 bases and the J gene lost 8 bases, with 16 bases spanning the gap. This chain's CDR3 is CASRGGIIRGYTF. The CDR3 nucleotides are TGTGCCAGTAGAGGGGGGATTATTAGAGGCTACACCTTC.

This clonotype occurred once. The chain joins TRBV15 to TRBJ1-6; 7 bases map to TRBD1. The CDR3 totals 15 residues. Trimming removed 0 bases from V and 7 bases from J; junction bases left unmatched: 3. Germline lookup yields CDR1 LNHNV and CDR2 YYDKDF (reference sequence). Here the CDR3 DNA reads TGTGCCACCAGCAGAGATCAAGGGGGCAATTCACCCCTCCACTTT. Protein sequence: CATSRDQGGNSPLHF. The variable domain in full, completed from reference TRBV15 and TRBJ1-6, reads DAMVIQNPRYQVTQFGKPVTLSCSQTLNHNVMYWYQQKSSQAPKLLFHYYDKDFNNEADTPDNFQSRRPNTSFCFLDIRSPGLGDTAMYLCATSRDQGGNSPLHFGNGTRLTVT.

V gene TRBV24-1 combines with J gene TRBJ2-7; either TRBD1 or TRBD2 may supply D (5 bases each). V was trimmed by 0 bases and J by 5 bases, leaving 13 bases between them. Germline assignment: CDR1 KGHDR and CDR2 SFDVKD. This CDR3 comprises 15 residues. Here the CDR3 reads CATSDLHEGPNEQYV. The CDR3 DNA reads TGTGCCACCAGTGATTTGCACGAGGGGCCGAACGAGCAGTACGTC.

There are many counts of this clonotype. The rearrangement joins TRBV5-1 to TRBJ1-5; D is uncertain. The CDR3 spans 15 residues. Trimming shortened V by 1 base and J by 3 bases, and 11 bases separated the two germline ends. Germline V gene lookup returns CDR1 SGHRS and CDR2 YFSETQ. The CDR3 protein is CASSLSPGPNQPQHF. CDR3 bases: TGCGCCAGCAGCTTGTCACCCGGCCCCAATCAGCCCCAGCATTTT. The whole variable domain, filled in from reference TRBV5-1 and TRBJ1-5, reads KAGVTQTPRYLIKTRGQQVTLSCSPISGHRSVSWYQQTPGQGLQFLFEYFSETQRNKGNFPGRFSGRQFSNSRSEMNVSTLELGDSALYLCASSLSPGPNQPQHFGDGTRLSIL.

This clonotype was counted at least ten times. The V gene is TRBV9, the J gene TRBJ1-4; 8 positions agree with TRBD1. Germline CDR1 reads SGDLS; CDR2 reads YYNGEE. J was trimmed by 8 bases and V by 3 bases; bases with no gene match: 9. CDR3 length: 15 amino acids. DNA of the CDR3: TGTGCCAGCAGCGCCCTTCAAGGACAGGGCGAAAAACTGTTTTTT. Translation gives CASSALQGQGEKLFF.

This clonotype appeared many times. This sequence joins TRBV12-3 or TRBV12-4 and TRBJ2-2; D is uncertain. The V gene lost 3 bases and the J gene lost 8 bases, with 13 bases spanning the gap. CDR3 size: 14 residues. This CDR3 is CASSFRAVRGELFF. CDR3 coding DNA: TGTGCCAGCAGTTTCCGGGCTGTGAGGGGGGAGCTGTTTTTT.

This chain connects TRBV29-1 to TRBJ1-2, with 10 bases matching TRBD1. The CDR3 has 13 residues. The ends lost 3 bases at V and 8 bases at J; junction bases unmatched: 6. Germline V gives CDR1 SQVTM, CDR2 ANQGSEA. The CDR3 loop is CSVDRGQGRGYTF. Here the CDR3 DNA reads TGCAGCGTTGATAGGGGACAGGGGCGCGGCTACACCTTC.

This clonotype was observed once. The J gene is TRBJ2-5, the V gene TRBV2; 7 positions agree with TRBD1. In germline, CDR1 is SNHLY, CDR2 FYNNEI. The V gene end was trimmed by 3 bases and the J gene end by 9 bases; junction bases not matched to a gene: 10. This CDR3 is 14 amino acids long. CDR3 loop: CASSEYRGTVSQYF. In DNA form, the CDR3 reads TGTGCCAGCAGTGAGTACAGGGGAACGGTGTCCCAGTACTTC.

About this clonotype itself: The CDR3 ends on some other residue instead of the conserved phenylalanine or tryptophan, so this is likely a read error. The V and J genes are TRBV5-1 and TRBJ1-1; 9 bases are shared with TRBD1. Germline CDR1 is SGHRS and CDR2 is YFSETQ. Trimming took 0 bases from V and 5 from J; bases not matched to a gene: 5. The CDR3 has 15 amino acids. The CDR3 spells CASSLGDRVGTEAFL. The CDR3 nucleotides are TGCGCCAGCAGCTTGGGGGACAGGGTTGGAACTGAAGCTTTCCTT.

The CDR3 sequence: CASRDDRNEQFF. CDR3 bases: TGTGCCAGCAGAGACGACCGCAATGAGCAGTTCTTC. This chain uses TRBV2 with TRBJ2-1; D uncertain. This CDR3 is 12 amino acids long. Germline V gene sequence: CDR1 SNHLY, CDR2 FYNNEI. The germline V and J ends were trimmed by 6 bases and 6 bases, with 9 bases remaining between them.

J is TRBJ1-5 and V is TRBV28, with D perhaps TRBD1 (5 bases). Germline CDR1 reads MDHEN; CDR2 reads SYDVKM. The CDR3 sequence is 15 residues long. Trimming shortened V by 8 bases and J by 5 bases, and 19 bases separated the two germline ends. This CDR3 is CASRNGGSGHQPQHF. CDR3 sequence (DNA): TGTGCCAGCCGAAACGGGGGGTCAGGGCATCAGCCCCAGCATTTT.

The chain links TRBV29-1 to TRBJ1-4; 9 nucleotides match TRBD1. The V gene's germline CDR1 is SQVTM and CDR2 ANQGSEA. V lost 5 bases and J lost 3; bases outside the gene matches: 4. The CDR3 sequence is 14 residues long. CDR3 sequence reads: CSVTGTGPNEKLFF. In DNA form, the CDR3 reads TGCAGCGTTACCGGGACAGGGCCTAATGAAAAACTGTTTTTT.

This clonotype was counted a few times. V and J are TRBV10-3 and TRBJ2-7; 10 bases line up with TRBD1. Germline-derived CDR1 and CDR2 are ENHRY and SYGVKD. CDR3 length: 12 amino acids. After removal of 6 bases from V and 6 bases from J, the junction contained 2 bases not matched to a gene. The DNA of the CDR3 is TGTGCCATCAGCGGGACAGGGGCCGAGCAGTACTTC. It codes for CAISGTGAEQYF.

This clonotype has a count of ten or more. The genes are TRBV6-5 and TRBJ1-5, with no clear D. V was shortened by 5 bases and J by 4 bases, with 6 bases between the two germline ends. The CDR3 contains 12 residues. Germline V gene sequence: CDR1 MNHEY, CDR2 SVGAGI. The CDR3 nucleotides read TGTGCCAGCAGTAACACTAATCAGCCCCAGCATTTT. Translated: CASSNTNQPQHF.

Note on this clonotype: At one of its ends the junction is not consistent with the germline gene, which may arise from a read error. The CDR3 protein is CASAGSTNTEAFF. In DNA, the CDR3 is TGTGCCAGCGCCGGCAGTACGAACACTGAAGCTTTCTTC. V gene TRBV25-1 combines with J gene TRBJ1-1; unclear D gene. The length of the CDR3 is 13 residues. Germline V gene lookup returns CDR1 MGHDK and CDR2 SYGVNS.

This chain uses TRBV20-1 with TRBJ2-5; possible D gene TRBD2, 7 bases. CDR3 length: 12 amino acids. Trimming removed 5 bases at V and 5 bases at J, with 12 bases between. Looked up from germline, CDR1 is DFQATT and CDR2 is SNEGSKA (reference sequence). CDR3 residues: CSAQGGGETQYF. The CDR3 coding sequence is TGCAGTGCTCAAGGGGGGGGGGAGACCCAGTACTTC.

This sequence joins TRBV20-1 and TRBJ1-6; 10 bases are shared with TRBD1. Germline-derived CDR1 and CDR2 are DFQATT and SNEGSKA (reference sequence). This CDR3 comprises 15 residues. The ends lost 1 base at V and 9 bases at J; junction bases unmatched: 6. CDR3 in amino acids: CSARVATGGISPLHF. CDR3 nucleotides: TGCAGTGCTAGAGTAGCGACAGGGGGCATTTCACCCCTCCACTTT.

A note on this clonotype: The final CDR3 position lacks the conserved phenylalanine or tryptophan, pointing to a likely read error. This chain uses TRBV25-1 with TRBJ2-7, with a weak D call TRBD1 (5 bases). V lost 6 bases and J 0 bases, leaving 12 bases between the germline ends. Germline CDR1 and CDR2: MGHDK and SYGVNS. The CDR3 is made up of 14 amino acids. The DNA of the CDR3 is TGTGCCAGCAGGGGGCAGGAAAGCTCCTACGAGCAGTACCTC. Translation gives CASRGQESSYEQYL.

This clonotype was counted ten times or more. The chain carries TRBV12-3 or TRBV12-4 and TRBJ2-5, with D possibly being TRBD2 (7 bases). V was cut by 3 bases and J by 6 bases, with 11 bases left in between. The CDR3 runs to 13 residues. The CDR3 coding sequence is TGTGCCAGCAGTTTGGGGGGGCCGAAGACCCAGTACTTC. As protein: CASSLGGPKTQYF.